The clone carrying this T cell receptor (beta chain) was recorded a few times. The antigen is undetermined. TCRdb passed the 5' RACE reads through MiXCR, listing each CDR3 protein once. Among roughly 410,000 distinct CDR3 sequences listed, roughly 24% were seen once. The data are from a study of T-cell memory formation after mild COVID-19. General study points: The finding that pre-infection memory included some responding clones suggested that cross-reactive memory joined.

Germline V CDR1 and CDR2: SEHNR, FQNEAQ (reference sequence). V lost 8 bases, J lost 2 bases, and 13 bases lay in between. The CDR3 spans 13 residues. This sequence was found in an adult woman who had mild COVID-19 (a few samples of this study predate the infection). Cell type and time point are not known. V usage is TRBV7-9 and J usage is TRBJ2-7; D may correspond to TRBD1 or TRBD2 (5 bases each). Sequencing input: PBMCs or a T cell subset sorted from them (not recorded which). CDR3 nucleotide sequence: TGTGCCAGCGGGCGAGGGGAAGCCTACGAGCAGTACTTC. The encoded protein is CASGRGEAYEQYF.